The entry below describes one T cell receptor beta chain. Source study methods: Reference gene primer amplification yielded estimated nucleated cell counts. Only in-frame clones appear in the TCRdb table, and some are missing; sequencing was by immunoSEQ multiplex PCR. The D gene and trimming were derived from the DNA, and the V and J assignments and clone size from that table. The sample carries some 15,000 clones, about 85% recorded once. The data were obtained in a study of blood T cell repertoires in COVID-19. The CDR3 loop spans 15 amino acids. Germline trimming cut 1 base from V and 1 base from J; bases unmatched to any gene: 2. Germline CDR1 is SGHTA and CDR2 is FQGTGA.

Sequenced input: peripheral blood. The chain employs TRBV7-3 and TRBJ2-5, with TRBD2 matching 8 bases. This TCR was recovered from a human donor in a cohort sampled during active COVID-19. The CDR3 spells CASSLSGGSQETQYF. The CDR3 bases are TGTGCCAGCAGCTTAAGCGGGGGGTCCCAAGAGACCCAGTACTTC.